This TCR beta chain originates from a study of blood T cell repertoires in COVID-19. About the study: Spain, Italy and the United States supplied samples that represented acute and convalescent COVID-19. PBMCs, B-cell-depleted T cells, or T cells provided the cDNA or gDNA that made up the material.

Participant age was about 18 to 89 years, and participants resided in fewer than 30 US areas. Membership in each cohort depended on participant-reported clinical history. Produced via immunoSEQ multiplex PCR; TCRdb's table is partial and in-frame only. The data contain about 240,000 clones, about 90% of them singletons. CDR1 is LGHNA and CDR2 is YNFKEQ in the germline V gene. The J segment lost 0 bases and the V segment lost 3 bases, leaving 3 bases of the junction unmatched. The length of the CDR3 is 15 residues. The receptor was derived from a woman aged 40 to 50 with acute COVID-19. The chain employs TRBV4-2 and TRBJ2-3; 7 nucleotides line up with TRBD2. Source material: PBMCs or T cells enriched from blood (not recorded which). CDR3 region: CASSQAGASTDTQYF. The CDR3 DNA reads TGTGCCAGCAGCCAGGCGGGAGCGAGCACAGATACGCAGTATTTT.